This note documents a single T cell receptor (beta chain) sequence. Antigen: not known. At one end the junction does not follow the germline gene, possibly because of a read error. The data derive from a study of tumor-infiltrating lymphocytes in primary liver carcinoma. Whole-study results and caveats: Blood's top-250-clone fraction was significantly lower than that of tumors (p = 0.039). Presence in all five tumor regions was observed for only about 7-24% of top clones.

Co-extraction of both nucleic acids (RNA and DNA) used roughly 19-33 mg of unsorted bulk tissue. Enrolled patients were chronically infected with HBV and treatment-naive. All tumor specimens exceeded 80% viable tumor cells. This CDR3 has 16 amino acids. With roughly 0.5 ug total RNA as template and a constant-region primer, TCR beta cDNA was made. Investigators got TCR beta libraries out of three nested multiplex PCR rounds, done with slightly modified ARM-PCR. The first two PCR rounds used TRBV1-TRBV30 forward primers with a C-beta reverse primer, about 10 cycles each. TCRdb fed the multiplex PCR reads into MiXCR, producing one record per CDR3 protein. This sample has roughly 45,000 distinct CDR3 sequences, with 65% to 80% found just once.

The specimen was liver tumor tissue from sampling region 5. Subset: tumor region T5, tumor centre. This receptor was taken from a man aged 35 to 55 with primary liver carcinoma and hepatitis B virus infection. The chain recombines TRBV12-3 or TRBV12-4 with TRBJ2-3; D unclear. The CDR3 DNA reads as TGTGCCTGCAGTTCCGGGCTAAAGGGTGGTACAGATACGCAGTATTTT. It yields the protein CACSSGLKGGTDTQYF.